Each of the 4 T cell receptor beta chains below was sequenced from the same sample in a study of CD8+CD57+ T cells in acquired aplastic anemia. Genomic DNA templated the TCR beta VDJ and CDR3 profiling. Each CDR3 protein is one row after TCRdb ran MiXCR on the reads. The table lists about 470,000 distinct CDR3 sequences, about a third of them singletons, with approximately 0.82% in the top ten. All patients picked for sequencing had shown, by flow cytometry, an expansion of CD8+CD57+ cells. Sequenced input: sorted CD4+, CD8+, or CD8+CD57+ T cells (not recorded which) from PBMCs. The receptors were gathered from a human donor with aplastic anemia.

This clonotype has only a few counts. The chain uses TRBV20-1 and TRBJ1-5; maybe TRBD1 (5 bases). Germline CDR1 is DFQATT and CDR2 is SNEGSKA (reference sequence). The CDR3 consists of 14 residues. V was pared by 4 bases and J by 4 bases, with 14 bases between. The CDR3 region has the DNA TGCAGTGCTAAGGTAGGGGCAGATAATCAGCCCCAGCATTTT. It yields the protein CSAKVGADNQPQHF.

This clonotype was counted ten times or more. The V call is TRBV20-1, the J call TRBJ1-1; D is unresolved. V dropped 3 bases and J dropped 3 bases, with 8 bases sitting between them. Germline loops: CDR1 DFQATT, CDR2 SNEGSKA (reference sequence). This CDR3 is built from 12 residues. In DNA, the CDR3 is TGCAGTGCTAGGGACGTCGACACTGAAGCTTTCTTT. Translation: CSARDVDTEAFF.

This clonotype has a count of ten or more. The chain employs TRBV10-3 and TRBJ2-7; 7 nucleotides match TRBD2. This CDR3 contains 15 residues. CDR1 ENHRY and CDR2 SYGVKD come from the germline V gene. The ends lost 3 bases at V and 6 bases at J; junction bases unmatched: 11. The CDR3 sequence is CAISDPNLTGGEQYF. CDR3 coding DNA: TGTGCCATCAGTGATCCGAACCTCACGGGAGGCGAGCAGTACTTC.

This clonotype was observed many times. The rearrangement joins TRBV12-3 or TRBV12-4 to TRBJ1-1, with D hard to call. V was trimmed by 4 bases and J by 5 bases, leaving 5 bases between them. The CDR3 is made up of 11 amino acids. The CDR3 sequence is CASSSGTEAFF. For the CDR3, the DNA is TGTGCCAGCAGTTCGGGTACTGAAGCTTTCTTT.